This TCR beta chain was documented in a study of cytomegalovirus exposure and HLA in healthy donors. Germline CDR1 is LGHNA and CDR2 is YNFKEQ. The length of the CDR3 is 16 residues. V was shortened by 4 bases and J by 5 bases, with 18 bases between the two germline ends. Amplification used 60 Vbeta primers and 13 Jbeta primers. TCRdb's copy holds only in-frame clones and misses some; the assay was immunoSEQ multiplex PCR. The data contain approximately 170,000 clones, around 79% of them singletons. This chain joins TRBV4-2 and TRBJ1-5, with a possible D match to TRBD1 (6 bases). This TCR was recovered from a woman under 30 in good health and CMV-seronegative. Specimen: PBMCs. As DNA, the CDR3 is TGTGCCAGCAGCCTGGGGACAATCCCTTTAGATCAGCCCCAGCATTTT. This translates into CASSLGTIPLDQPQHF.